A selection of T cell receptor beta chains follows, all from one sample in a study of T cells in localized non-small cell lung cancer. Repertoires were generated with immunoSEQ multiplex PCR, while TCRdb's copy carries only in-frame clones and drops some. The sample carries about 27,000 clones, more than 85% recorded once. This sample comprised peripheral blood, obtained before any cancer treatment. These receptors came from a female donor of 60 years or more with stage II squamous cell lung carcinoma. CDR3s leave out the opening cysteine and the closing phenylalanine or tryptophan. Each record gives: V gene, clone size, CDR3 protein. Where a row states a size, it is once, few, many or the class of an expanded clone; other rows omit it.

v_gene: TRBV5-1
abundance: .
CDR3aa: ASSSAGNRYEQY

v_gene: TRBV5-4
abundance: .
CDR3aa: ASSLDSLGEQF

v_gene: TRBV6-5
abundance: .
CDR3aa: ASREGFTDTQY

v_gene: TRBV7-2
abundance: .
CDR3aa: ASSLGVGNPYGYT

v_gene: TRBV5-6
abundance: .
CDR3aa: ASSLIGNTQY

v_gene: TRBV6-4
abundance: once
CDR3aa: ASKSGRNAGELF

v_gene: TRBV28
abundance: .
CDR3aa: ASSSPREAF

v_gene: TRBV30
abundance: .
CDR3aa: AWSRGGGTQY

v_gene: TRBV19
abundance: .
CDR3aa: ASSMGYGNTEAF

v_gene: TRBV27
abundance: .
CDR3aa: ASSPPPISGSFGYEQY

v_gene: TRBV19
abundance: .
CDR3aa: ASSTSGSFGQY

v_gene: TRBV7-6
abundance: .
CDR3aa: ASSSGLAGGRETQY

v_gene: TRBV7-2
abundance: .
CDR3aa: ASSSGLATDTQY

v_gene: TRBV27
abundance: .
CDR3aa: ASRLQGTDTQY

v_gene: TRBV6-5
abundance: once
CDR3aa: ASMGALGEQY

v_gene: TRBV14
abundance: .
CDR3aa: ASSHARLKSETQY

v_gene: TRBV5-1
abundance: .
CDR3aa: ASSLERTVNTEAF

v_gene: TRBV4-3
abundance: .
CDR3aa: ASSQDRANSGANVLT

v_gene: TRBV19
abundance: .
CDR3aa: ASSISFDSSHQPQH

v_gene: TRBV30
abundance: .
CDR3aa: AWSIQGGETQY

v_gene: TRBV6-9
abundance: .
CDR3aa: ASSYLQGNTEAF

v_gene: TRBV30
abundance: .
CDR3aa: ACKGLAKYEQY

v_gene: TRBV6-6
abundance: .
CDR3aa: ASSFTGGSNYGYT

v_gene: TRBV21-1
abundance: .
CDR3aa: ASSVGPAETQY

v_gene: TRBV6-5
abundance: .
CDR3aa: ASRAGGSYEQY

v_gene: TRBV10-1
abundance: .
CDR3aa: ASSEGSQETQY

v_gene: TRBV30
abundance: .
CDR3aa: AWTLRGTQGTGELF

v_gene: TRBV9
abundance: .
CDR3aa: ASSLEAGGASGNTIY

v_gene: TRBV5-1
abundance: once
CDR3aa: ASSLGAGERYEQY

v_gene: TRBV29-1
abundance: .
CDR3aa: SVEDGTYEQY

v_gene: TRBV2
abundance: .
CDR3aa: ASRATTSGYNEQF

v_gene: TRBV5-1
abundance: .
CDR3aa: ASSLGTGENLYEQY

v_gene: TRBV9
abundance: .
CDR3aa: ASSVGGEETQY

v_gene: TRBV7-2
abundance: .
CDR3aa: ASSLGEGTGELF

v_gene: TRBV25-1
abundance: .
CDR3aa: ASSALGTGGPEQY

v_gene: TRBV19
abundance: .
CDR3aa: ATPNQPQH

v_gene: TRBV6-1
abundance: .
CDR3aa: ASTASGRFTQY

v_gene: TRBV14
abundance: .
CDR3aa: ASGRRHTEAF

v_gene: TRBV11-2
abundance: .
CDR3aa: ASSLEASGNTIY

v_gene: TRBV11-2
abundance: .
CDR3aa: ASSQGQGMKAF

v_gene: TRBV11-1
abundance: .
CDR3aa: ASSPGTVSGNTIY

v_gene: TRBV11-2
abundance: .
CDR3aa: ASSHDRGATF

v_gene: TRBV7-6
abundance: .
CDR3aa: ASSPTSRAPGETQY

v_gene: TRBV7-8
abundance: .
CDR3aa: ASSPRGQPGNTIY

v_gene: TRBV30
abundance: .
CDR3aa: AWNPGNYNEQF

v_gene: TRBV19
abundance: .
CDR3aa: ASSTLRRGTANTEAF

v_gene: TRBV10-1
abundance: .
CDR3aa: ASSESGAETQY

v_gene: TRBV27
abundance: .
CDR3aa: ASSLDSGSPSYNEQF

v_gene: TRBV2
abundance: once
CDR3aa: ASTEQGAANTGELF

v_gene: TRBV5-5
abundance: medium-sized
CDR3aa: ASSFSGSYGYT